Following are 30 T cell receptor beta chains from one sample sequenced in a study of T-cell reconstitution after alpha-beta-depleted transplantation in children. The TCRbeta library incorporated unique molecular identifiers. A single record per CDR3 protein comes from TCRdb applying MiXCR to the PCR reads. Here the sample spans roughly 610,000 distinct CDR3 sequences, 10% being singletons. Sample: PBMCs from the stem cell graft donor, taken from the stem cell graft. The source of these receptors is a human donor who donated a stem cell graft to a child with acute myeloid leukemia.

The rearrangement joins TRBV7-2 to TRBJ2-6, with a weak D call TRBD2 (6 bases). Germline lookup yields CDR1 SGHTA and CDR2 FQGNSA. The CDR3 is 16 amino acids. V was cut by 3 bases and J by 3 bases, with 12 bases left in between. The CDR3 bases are TGTGCCAGCAGCTTGGGTGGGAGGCGTGGGGCCAACGTCCTGACTTTC. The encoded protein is CASSLGGRRGANVLTF.

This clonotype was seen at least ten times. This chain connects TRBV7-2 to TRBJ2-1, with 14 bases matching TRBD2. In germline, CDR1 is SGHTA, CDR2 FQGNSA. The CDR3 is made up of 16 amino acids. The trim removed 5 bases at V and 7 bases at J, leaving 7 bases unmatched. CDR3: CASSGLRLAGGNEQFF. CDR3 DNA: TGTGCCAGCAGCGGCCTTAGACTAGCGGGAGGGAATGAGCAGTTCTTC.

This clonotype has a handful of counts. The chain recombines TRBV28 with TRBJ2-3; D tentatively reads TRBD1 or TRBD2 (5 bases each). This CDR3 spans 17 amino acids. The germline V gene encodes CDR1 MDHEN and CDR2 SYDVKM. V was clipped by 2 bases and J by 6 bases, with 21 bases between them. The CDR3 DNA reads TGTGCCAGCAGTTTAGTTGGGACGACAAGTCTTATTGATACGCAGTATTTT. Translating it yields CASSLVGTTSLIDTQYF.

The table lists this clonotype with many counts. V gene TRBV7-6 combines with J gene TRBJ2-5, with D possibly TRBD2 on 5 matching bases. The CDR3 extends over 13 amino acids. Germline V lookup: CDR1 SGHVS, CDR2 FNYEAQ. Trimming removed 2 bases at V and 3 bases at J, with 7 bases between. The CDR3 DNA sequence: TGTGCCAGCAGCTTACGGCGGGAAGAGACCCAGTACTTC. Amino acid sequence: CASSLRREETQYF.

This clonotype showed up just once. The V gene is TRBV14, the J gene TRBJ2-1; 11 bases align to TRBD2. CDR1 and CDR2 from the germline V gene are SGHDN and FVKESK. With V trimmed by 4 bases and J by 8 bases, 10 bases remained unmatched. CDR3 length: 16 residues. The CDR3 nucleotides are TGTGCCAGCAGCCGCCCCGGGACTAGCGGCCTCCATGAGCAGTTCTTC. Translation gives CASSRPGTSGLHEQFF.

In nucleotides, the CDR3 is TGTGCCAGCAGTTTCAGACTAGCGGGCCAGAACACCGGGGAGCTGTTTTTT. Protein product: CASSFRLAGQNTGELFF. This chain joins TRBV6-2 or TRBV6-3 and TRBJ2-2; 10 bases map to TRBD2. The CDR3 extends over 17 amino acids. With V trimmed by 4 bases and J by 1 base, 6 bases remained unmatched. Per the germline V gene, CDR1 is MNHEY and CDR2 is SVGEGT.

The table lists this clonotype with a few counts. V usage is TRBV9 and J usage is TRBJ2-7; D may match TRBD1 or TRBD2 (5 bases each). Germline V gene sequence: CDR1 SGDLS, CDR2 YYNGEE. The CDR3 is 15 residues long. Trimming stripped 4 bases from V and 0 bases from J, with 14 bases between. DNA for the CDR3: TGTGCCAGCAGCTCTCAACAGGACTCCTCCTACGAGCAGTACTTC. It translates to CASSSQQDSSYEQYF.

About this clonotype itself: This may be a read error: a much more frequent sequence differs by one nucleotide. Here the CDR3 DNA reads TGTGCCAGCAGTTACCGCCACGAGCAGTACTTC. Translated, it gives CASSYRHEQYF. The rearrangement links TRBV6-2 or TRBV6-3 to TRBJ2-7; D gene uncertain. From germline, CDR1 is MNHEY and CDR2 SVGEGT. V lost 2 bases, J lost 5 bases, and 4 bases lay in between. The CDR3 totals 11 residues.

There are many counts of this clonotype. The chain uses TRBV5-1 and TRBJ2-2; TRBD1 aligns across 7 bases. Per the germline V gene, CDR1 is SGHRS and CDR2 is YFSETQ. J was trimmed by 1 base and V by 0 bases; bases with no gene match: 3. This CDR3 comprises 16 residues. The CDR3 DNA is TGCGCCAGCAGCTTGGGGGACAGTCAGAACACCGGGGAGCTGTTTTTT. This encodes CASSLGDSQNTGELFF.

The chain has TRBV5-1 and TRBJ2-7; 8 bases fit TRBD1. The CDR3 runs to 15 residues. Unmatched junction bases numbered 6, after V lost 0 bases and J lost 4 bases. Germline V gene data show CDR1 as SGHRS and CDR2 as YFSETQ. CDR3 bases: TGCGCCAGCAGCTTGGCCATCGGACAGGGTTACGAGCAGTACTTC. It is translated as CASSLAIGQGYEQYF.

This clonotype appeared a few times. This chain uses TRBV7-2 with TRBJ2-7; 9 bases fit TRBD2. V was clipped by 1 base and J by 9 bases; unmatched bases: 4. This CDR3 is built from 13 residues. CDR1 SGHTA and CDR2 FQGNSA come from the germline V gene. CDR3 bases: TGTGCCAGCAGCTTAGTGACTAGCGGTTCGCAGTACTTC. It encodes CASSLVTSGSQYF.

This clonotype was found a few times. CDR3 residues: CSAKADPGNEQFF. DNA for the CDR3: TGCAGCGCCAAAGCGGACCCGGGGAATGAGCAGTTCTTC. The rearrangement joins TRBV29-1 to TRBJ2-1, with D perhaps TRBD2 (5 bases). Looked up from germline, CDR1 is SQVTM and CDR2 is ANQGSEA. The length of the CDR3 is 13 residues. The germline V and J ends were trimmed by 7 bases and 7 bases, with 17 bases remaining between them.

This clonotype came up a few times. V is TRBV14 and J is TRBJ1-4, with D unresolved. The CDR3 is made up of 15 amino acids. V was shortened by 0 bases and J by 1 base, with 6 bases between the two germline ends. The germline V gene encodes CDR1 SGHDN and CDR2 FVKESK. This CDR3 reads CASSQEVGTNEKLFF. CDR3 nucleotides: TGTGCCAGCAGCCAAGAGGTCGGAACTAATGAAAAACTGTTTTTT. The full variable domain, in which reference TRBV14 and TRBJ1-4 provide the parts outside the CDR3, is EAGVTQFPSHSVIEKGQTVTLRCDPISGHDNLYWYRRVMGKEIKFLLHFVKESKQDESGMPNNRFLAERTGGTYSTLKVQPAELEDSGVYFCASSQEVGTNEKLFFGSGTQLSVL.

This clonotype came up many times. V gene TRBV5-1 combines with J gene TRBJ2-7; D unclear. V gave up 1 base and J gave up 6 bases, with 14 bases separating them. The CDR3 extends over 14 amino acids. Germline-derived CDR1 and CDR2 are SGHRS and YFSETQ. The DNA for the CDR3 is TGCGCCAGCAGCTTGCTAAGACTCGGCGGCGAGCAGTACTTC. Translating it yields CASSLLRLGGEQYF.

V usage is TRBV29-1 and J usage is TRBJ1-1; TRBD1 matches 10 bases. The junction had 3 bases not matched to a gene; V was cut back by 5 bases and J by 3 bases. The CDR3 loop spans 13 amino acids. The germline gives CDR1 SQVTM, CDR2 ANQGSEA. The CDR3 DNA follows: TGCAGCGTTCTTGGGACAGGGGACACTGAAGCTTTCTTT. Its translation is CSVLGTGDTEAFF.

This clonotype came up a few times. CDR3 nucleotide sequence: TGTGCCAGCAGTTACGCCGGGGGCGACTATGGCTACACCTTC. Its protein is CASSYAGGDYGYTF. This chain joins TRBV6-2 or TRBV6-3 and TRBJ1-2; tentatively, D is TRBD1 (6 bases). There are 14 residues in the CDR3. In germline, CDR1 is MNHEY, CDR2 SVGEGT. The ends were cut back, 2 bases at V and 3 bases at J, with 10 bases in the middle.

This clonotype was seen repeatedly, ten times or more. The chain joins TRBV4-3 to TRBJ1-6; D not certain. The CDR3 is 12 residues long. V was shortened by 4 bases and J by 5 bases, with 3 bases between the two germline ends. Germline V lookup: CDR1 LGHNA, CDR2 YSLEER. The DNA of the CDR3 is TGCGCCAGCAGCCTTAATAATTCACCCCTCCACTTT. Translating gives CASSLNNSPLHF.

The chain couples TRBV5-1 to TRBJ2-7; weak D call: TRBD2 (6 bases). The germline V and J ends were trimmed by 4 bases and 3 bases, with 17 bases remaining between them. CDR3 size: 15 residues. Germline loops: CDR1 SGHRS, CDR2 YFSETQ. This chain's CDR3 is CASSLGGPENYEQYF. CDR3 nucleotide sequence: TGCGCCAGCAGCCTCGGGGGACCGGAGAACTACGAGCAGTACTTC.

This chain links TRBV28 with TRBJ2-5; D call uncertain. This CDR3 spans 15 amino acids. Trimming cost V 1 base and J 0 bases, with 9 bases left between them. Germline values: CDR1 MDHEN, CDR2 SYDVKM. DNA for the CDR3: TGTGCCAGCAGTTTATCCGGGCCGTACCAAGAGACCCAGTACTTC. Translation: CASSLSGPYQETQYF.

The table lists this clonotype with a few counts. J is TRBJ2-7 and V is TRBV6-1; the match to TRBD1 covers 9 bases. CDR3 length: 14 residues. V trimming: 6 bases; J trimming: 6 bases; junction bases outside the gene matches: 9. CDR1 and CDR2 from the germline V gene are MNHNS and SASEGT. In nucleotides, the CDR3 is TGTGCCAGCAGAACACAGGGGGCGACTTTCGAGCAGTACTTC. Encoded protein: CASRTQGATFEQYF.

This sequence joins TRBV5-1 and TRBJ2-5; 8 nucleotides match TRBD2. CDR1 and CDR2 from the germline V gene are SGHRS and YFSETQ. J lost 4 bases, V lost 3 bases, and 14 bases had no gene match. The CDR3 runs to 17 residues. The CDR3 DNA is TGCGCCAGCAGCTCTGTAGCTTCCGGGAGGGGAGGAGAGACCCAGTACTTC. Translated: CASSSVASGRGGETQYF.

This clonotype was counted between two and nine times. CDR3 residues: CASRRDSFYEQYF. The CDR3 DNA reads as TGCGCCAGCAGGCGGGACAGCTTTTACGAGCAGTACTTC. This sequence joins TRBV5-1 and TRBJ2-7; weak D call: TRBD1 (7 bases). The germline V gene encodes CDR1 SGHRS and CDR2 YFSETQ. The V end was cut by 5 bases, the J end by 4 bases, with 13 bases between. The CDR3 length is 13 residues.

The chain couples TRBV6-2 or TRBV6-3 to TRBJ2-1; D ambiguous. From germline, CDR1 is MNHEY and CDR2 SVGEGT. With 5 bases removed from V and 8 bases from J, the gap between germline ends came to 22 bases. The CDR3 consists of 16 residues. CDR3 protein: CASSRPPRKLLDEQFF. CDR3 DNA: TGTGCCAGCAGTCGCCCCCCTAGGAAACTACTGGATGAGCAGTTCTTC.

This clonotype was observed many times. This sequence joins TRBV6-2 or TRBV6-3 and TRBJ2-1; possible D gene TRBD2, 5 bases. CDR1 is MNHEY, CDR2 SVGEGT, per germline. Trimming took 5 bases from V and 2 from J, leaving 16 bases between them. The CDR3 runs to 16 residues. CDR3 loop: CASSEGKRETYNEQFF. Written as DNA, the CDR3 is TGTGCCAGCAGTGAGGGAAAGAGGGAGACCTACAATGAGCAGTTCTTC.

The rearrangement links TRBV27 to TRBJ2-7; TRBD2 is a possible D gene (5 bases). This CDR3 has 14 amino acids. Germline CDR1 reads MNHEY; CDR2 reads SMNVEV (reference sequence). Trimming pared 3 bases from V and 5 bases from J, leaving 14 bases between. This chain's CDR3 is CASSFGVPGNEQYF. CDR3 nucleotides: TGTGCCAGCAGTTTTGGGGTCCCCGGGAACGAGCAGTACTTC.

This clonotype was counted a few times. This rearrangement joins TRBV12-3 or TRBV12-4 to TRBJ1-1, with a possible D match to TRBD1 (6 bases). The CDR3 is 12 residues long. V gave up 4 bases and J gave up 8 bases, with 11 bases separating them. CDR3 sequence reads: CASSSTGLEAFF. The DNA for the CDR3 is TGTGCCAGCAGTTCAACAGGGTTGGAAGCTTTCTTT.

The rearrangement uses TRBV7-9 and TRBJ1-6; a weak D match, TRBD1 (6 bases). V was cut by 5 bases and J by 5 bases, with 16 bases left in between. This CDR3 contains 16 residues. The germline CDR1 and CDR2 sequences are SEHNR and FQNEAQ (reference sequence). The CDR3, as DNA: TGTGCCAGCAGCGCCCCCGGGACACTTGATAATTCACCCCTCCACTTT. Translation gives CASSAPGTLDNSPLHF.

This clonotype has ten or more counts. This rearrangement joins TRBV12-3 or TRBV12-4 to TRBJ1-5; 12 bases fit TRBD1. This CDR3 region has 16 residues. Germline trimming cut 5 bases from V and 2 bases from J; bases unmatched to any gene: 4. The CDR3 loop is CASSRDRGPGNQPQHF. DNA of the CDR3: TGTGCCAGCAGTCGGGACAGGGGGCCGGGCAATCAGCCCCAGCATTTT.

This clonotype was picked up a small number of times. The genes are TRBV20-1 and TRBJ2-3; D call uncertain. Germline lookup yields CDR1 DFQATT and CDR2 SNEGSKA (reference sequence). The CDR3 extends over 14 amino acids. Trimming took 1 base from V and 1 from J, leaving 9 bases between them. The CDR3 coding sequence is TGCAGTGCTAGAGGGGTACTCGGCACAGATACGCAGTATTTT. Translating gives CSARGVLGTDTQYF.

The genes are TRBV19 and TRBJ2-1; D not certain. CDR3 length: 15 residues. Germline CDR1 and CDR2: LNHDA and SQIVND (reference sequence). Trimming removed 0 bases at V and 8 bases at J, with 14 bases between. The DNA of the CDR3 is TGTGCCAGTAGTATAGAGGGGTCCATTCGCGATGAGCAGTTCTTC. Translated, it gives CASSIEGSIRDEQFF.